This T cell receptor (beta chain) was observed in a study of blood T cell repertoires in COVID-19 (dated by TCRdb to the early 2020s). Turning to the overall study: Samples from collaborators originated in the United States, Italy and Spain and spanned both the acute and convalescent phases of COVID-19. The repertoires were released in a freely available public database meant as a resource for research on the immune response to SARS-CoV-2. The sample metadata nearly always contained a de-identified subject ID, COVID-19 status, age in years and sex. The material from the prospective study consisted of cDNA or gDNA derived from T cells, B-cell-depleted T cells, or PBMCs. Where HLA class I and class II types were available, the types were taken from metadata supplied by the sample provider, not from assay-based typing. The dataset comprised deeply sampled blood TCRbeta repertoires from subjects exposed to, actively infected with, or recovered from COVID-19. The samples were drawn from the first 160 participants of the ongoing ImmuneRACE study and from some 1,300 subjects provided by 6 global collaborators. Summary of the overall study and its limitations: The amount of clinical and demographic metadata varied by source and participant and was provided uncurated.

Participants in the prospective study were enrolled through a virtual design, were aged roughly 18 to 90 years, and lived in 24 United States geographic areas. Cohort assignment in the prospective study relied on participant-reported clinical history from a screening survey and a study questionnaire. Recovered participants in ImmuneRACE Cohort 3 were defined as having two consecutive negative NP/OP PCR tests, clearance from a healthcare professional, or resolution of symptoms. Each participant in the prospective study had whole blood, serum and a nasopharyngeal or oropharyngeal swab collected by mobile phlebotomists. Prospective study participants could optionally give additional blood draws and questionnaires over an approximately two-month period. Prospective study blood samples were shipped either frozen or at room temperature before DNA extraction. Measured from the cysteine to the phenylalanine, the CDR3 is 15 residues long. Only CDR3 DNA is held: 45 bases, read in frame from base 1. Reading the germline V gene (reference sequence) gives CDR1 LNHDA and CDR2 SQIVND. Trimmed from V: 5 bases; trimmed from J: 0 bases; junction bases lacking a gene match: 5.

TCRbeta CDR3 regions were amplified from genomic DNA by means of the immunoSEQ Assay, a bias-controlled multiplex PCR. In the original analysis: Nucleated cell counts per sample were estimated from amplification of reference gene primers within the assay. Sequence reads were collapsed and filtered to measure the absolute abundance of every unique TCRbeta CDR3 rearrangement. For each sample, productive Simpson clonality was calculated as the square root of Simpson's diversity index over productive rearrangements. Entries here come from immuneACCESS through TCRdb and include only in-frame sequences with V and J called. Some clones fail to appear in such tables; in the studies checked, an unresolved V gene covers under half of the shortfall, and the cause of the remainder is unknown. V and J calls and clone size are given by that table; D and trimming were obtained from the DNA. For this sample the table gives 280,000 or so clones, of which less than 85% were detected only once. The ten largest clones capture 2.5% to 3% of the sample.

Comments on this clone: Its antigen remains undetermined. The record has no base qualities; no much larger clone is one base away.

The sample taken for sequencing was PBMCs or T cells enriched from blood (not recorded which). This sequence originates from a woman in her forties or fifties who had recovered from COVID-19. The rearranged segments are TRBV19 and TRBJ2-7, with TRBD2 identical over 9 junction bases. CDR3 region: CASSETSGGSYEQYF. The DNA reads as follows: TGTGCCAGTAGTGAGACTAGCGGAGGCTCCTACGAGCAGTACTTC.